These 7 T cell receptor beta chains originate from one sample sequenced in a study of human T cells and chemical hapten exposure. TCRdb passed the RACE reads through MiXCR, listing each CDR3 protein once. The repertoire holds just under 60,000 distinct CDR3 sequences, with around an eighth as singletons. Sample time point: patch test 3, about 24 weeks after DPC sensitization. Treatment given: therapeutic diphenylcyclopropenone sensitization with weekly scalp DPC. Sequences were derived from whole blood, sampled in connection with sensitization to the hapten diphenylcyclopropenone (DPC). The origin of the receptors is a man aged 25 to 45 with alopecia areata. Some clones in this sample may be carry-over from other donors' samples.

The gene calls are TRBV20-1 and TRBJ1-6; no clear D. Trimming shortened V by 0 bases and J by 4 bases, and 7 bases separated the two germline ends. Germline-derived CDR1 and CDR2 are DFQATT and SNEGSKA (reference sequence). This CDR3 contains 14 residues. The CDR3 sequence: CSARDQEYNSPLHF. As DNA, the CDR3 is TGCAGTGCTAGAGATCAGGAGTATAATTCACCCCTCCACTTT.

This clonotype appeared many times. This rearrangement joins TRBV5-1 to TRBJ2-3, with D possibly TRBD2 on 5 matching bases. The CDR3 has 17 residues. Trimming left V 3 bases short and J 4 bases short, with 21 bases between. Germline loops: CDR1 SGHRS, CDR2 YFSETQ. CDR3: CASSSGRVTSGADTQYF. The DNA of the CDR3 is TGCGCCAGCAGCTCCGGGCGGGTTACATCGGGCGCAGATACGCAGTATTTT.

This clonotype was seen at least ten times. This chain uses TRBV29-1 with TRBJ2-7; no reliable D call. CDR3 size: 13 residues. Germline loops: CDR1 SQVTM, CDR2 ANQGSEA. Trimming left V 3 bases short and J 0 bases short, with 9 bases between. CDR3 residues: CSVDGTGSYEQYF. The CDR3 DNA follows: TGCAGCGTTGATGGAACGGGCTCCTACGAGCAGTACTTC.

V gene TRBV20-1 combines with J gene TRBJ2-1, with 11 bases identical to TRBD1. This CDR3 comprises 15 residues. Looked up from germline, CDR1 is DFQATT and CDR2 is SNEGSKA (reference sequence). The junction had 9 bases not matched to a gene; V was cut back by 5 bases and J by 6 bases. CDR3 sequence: CSALTPGQGVNEQFF. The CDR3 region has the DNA TGCAGTGCTCTCACCCCGGGACAGGGGGTCAATGAGCAGTTCTTC.

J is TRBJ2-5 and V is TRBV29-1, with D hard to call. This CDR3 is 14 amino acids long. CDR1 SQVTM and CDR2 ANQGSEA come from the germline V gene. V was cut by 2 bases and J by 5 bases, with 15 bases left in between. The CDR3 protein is CSVERLPGAETQYF. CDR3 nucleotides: TGCAGCGTTGAACGGCTCCCCGGCGCGGAGACCCAGTACTTC.

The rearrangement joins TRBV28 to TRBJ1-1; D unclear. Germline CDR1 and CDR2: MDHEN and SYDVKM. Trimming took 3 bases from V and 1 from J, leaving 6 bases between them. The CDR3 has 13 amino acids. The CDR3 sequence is CASSFGQNTEAFF. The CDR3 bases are TGTGCCAGCAGTTTCGGTCAGAACACTGAAGCTTTCTTT.

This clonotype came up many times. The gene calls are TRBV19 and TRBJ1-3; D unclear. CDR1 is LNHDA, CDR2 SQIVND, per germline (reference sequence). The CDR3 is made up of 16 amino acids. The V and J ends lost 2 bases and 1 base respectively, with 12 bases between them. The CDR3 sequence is CASSIFAPGSGNTIYF. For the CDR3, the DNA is TGTGCCAGTAGTATATTCGCGCCGGGATCTGGAAACACCATATATTTT.